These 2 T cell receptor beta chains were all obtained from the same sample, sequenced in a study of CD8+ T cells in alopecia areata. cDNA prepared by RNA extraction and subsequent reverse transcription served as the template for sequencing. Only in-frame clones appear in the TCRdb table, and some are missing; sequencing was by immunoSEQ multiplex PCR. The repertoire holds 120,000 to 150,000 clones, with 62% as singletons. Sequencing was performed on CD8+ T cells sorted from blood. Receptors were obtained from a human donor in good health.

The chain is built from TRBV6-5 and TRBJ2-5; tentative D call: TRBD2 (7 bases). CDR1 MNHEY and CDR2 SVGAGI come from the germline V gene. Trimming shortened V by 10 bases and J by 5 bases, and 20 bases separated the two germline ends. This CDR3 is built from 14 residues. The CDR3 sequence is CATGGGTWRETQYF. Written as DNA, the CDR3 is TGTGCCACGGGGGGCGGAACCTGGAGGGAGACCCAGTACTTC.

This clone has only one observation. CDR3 region: CASSWTGTSGRGSYNEQFF. The CDR3 region has the DNA TGCGCCAGCAGCTGGACCGGGACTAGCGGGAGAGGTTCCTACAATGAGCAGTTCTTC. The chain carries TRBV5-1 and TRBJ2-1; 14 bases match TRBD2. The CDR3 sequence is 19 residues long. CDR1 is SGHRS and CDR2 is YFSETQ in the germline V gene. The ends lost 3 bases at V and 1 base at J; junction bases unmatched: 9.